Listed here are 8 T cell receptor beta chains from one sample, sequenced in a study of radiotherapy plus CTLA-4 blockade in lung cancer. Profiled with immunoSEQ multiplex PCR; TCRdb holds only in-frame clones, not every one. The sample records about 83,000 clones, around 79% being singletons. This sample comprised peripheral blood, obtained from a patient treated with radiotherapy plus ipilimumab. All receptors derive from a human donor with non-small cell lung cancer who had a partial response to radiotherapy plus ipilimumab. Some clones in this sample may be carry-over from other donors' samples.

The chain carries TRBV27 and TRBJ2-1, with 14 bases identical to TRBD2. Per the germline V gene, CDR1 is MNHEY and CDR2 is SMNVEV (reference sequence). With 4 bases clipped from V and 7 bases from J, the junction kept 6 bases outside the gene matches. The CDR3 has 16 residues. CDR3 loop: CASSWTSGRNANEQFF. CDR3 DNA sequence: TGTGCCAGCAGTTGGACTAGCGGGAGGAATGCTAATGAGCAGTTCTTC.

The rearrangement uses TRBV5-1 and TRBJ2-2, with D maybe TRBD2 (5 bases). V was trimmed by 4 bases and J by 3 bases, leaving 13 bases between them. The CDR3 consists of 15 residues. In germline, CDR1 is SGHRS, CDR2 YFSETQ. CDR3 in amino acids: CASSLSGADTGELFF. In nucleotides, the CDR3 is TGCGCCAGCAGCCTGTCCGGAGCGGACACCGGGGAGCTGTTTTTT.

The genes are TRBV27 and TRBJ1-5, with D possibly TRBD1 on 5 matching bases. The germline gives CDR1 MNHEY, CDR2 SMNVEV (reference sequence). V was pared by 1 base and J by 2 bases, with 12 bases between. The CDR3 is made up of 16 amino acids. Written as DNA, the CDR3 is TGTGCCAGCAGTTTATGGGGGGGATCGGGCAATCAGCCCCAGCATTTT. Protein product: CASSLWGGSGNQPQHF.

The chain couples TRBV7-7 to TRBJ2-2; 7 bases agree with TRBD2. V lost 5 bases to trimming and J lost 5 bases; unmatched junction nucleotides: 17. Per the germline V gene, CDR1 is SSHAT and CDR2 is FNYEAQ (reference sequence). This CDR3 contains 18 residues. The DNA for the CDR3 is TGTGCCAGCAGCCCTTTAAAAGGAGCGGGACGTATAACCGGGGAGCTGTTTTTT. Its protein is CASSPLKGAGRITGELFF.

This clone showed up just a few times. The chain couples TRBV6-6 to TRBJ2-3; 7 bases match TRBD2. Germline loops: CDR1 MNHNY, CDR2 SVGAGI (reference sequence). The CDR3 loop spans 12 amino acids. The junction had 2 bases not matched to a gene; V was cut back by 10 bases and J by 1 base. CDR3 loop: CAIRGGTDTQYF. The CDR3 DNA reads TGTGCCATCCGGGGGGGCACAGATACGCAGTATTTT.

CDR3 loop: CASSLKREGYEQYF. DNA for the CDR3: TGTGCCAGCAGTTTAAAAAGGGAGGGGTACGAGCAGTACTTC. This chain links TRBV28 with TRBJ2-7; TRBD2 agrees at 7 bases. J gave up 4 bases and V 2 bases, and 5 bases lay outside the gene matches. CDR3 size: 14 residues. Germline V gene lookup returns CDR1 MDHEN and CDR2 SYDVKM.

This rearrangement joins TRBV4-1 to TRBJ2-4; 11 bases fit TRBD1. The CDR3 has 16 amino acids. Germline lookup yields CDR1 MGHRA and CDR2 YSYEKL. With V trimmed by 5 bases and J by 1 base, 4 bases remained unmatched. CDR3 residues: CASSSGQGAAKNIQYF. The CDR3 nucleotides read TGCGCCAGCAGCAGCGGACAGGGGGCTGCCAAAAACATTCAGTACTTC.

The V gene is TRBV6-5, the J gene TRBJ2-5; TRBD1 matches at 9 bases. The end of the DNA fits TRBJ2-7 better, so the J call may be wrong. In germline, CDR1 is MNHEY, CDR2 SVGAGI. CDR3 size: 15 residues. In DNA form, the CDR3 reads TGTGCCAGCAGAAAGGACAGGGGTACTTCCTACGAGCAGTACTTC. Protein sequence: CASRKDRGTSYEQYF.